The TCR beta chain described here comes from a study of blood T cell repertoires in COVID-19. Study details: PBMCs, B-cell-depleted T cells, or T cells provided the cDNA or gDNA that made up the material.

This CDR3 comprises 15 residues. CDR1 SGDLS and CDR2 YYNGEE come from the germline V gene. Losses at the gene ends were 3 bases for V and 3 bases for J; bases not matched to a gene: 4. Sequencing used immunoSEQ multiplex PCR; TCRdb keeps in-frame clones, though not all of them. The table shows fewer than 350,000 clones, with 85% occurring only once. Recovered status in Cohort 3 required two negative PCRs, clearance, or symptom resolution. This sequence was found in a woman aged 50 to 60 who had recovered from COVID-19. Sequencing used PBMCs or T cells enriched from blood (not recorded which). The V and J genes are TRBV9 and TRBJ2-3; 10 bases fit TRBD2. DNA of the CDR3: TGTGCCAGCAGCGCGGTACTAGCGGGAACAGATACGCAGTATTTT. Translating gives CASSAVLAGTDTQYF.